This is a list of T cell receptor beta chains from one sample in a study of T cell repertoires in cytomegalovirus infection. Using its own MiXCR run on the reads, TCRdb lists one record per CDR3 protein. The data show about 250,000 distinct CDR3 sequences, about 7% seen once. Sequenced input: PBMCs. The receptors originated from a human donor in good health (CMV status not recorded). Some clones in this sample may be carry-over from other donors' samples. CDR3s include the opening cysteine and the closing phenylalanine or tryptophan. Fields, in order: CDR3 length, J gene, V gene, clone size, D gene, CDR3 DNA, CDR3 protein. The D gene is left open where the match is weak. Sizes are listed as once, few, many or a size class.

15,TRBJ2-7,TRBV7-9,many,NA,TGTGCCAGCAGCCCGATTGGGGGGCGAGACCACGAGCAGTACTTC,CASSPIGGRDHEQYF
14,TRBJ2-2,TRBV29-1,many,NA,TGCAGCGCCGTCCTAGGAGAATTTAGCGGGGAGCTGTTTTTT,CSAVLGEFSGELFF
14,TRBJ2-3,TRBV7-3,many,NA,TGTGCCAGCAGCTTCGGACACCGCACAGATACGCAGTATTTT,CASSFGHRTDTQYF
14,TRBJ2-1,TRBV2,many,NA,TGTGCCAGCAGTGCGGTCTCCTTCTACAATGAGCAGTTCTTC,CASSAVSFYNEQFF
13,TRBJ1-5,TRBV7-2,many,TRBD1,TGTGCCAGCAGCCAGGACAGGGTACAGCCCCAGCATTTT,CASSQDRVQPQHF
13,TRBJ1-1,TRBV29-1,many,NA,TGCAGCGTTGATACAGGGATGAACACTGAAGCTTTCTTT,CSVDTGMNTEAFF
15,TRBJ1-5,TRBV20-1,many,TRBD1,TGCAGTGCTAGCCTGACAGGGGGCCCCGATCAGCCCCAGCATTTT,CSASLTGGPDQPQHF
10,TRBJ1-2,TRBV28,many,NA,TGTGCCAGCAGCTTCGATGGCTACACCTTC,CASSFDGYTF
16,TRBJ2-1,TRBV20-1,many,NA,TGCAGTGCTAGAGACCCTCGAACCGGACAGTTAAATGAGCAGTTCTTC,CSARDPRTGQLNEQFF
10,TRBJ1-3,TRBV30,few,NA,TGTGCCTGGAGTGCACACACCATATATTTT,CAWSAHTIYF